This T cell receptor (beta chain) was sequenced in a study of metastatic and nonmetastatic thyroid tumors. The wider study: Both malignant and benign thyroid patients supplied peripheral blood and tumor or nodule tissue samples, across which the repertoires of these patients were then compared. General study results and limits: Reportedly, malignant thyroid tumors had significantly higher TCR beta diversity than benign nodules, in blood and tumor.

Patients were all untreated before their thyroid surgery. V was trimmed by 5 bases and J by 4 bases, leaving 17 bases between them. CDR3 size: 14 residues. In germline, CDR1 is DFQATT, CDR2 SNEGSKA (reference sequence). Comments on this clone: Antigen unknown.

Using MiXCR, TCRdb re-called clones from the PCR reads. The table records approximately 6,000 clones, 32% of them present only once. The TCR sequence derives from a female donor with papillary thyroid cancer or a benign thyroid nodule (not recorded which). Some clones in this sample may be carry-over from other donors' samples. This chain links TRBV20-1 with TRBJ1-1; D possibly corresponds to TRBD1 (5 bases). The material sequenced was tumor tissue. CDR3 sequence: CSAPYYDSITEAFF. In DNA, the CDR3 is TGCAGTGCTCCATACTATGACAGTATCACTGAAGCTTTCTTT.